The clone carrying this TCR beta chain was seen once. In the authors' workflow: The authors estimated nucleated cell counts from reference gene primer amplification. Clones were sequenced by immunoSEQ multiplex PCR, and TCRdb holds only the in-frame ones, with some missing. V and J calls and clone size are given by that table; D and trimming were obtained from the DNA. The data hold about 130,000 clones, with 87% observed a single time. The data were obtained in a study of blood T cell repertoires in COVID-19. Study-wide background: The origin of the acute and convalescent COVID-19 samples was the United States, Italy and Spain. Sources were T cells, B-cell-depleted T cells, or PBMCs; the material itself was cDNA or gDNA.

Trimming removed 3 bases from V and 9 bases from J, with 25 bases in between. Germline V gene data show CDR1 as SGHDT and CDR2 as YYEEEE. The CDR3 sequence is 17 residues long. The chain uses TRBV5-6 and TRBJ2-1; D possibly corresponds to TRBD1 (6 bases). The receptor comes from a man aged 45 to 65 with active COVID-19. Specimen: peripheral blood. The CDR3 protein is CASSSYYRDRILSEQFF. In nucleotides, the CDR3 is TGTGCCAGCAGCTCCTACTACAGGGACCGTATTTTGAGTGAGCAGTTCTTC.